This record covers a single T cell receptor (beta chain). This clonotype was seen many times. There is no known antigen for this receptor. Base qualities are not provided; no much larger clone lies one nucleotide away. Every patient had bone marrow sampled at the time of active disease. Ficoll-Hypaque density gradient centrifugation was used to isolate the bone marrow mononuclear cells. Myeloma plasma cells were removed and CD138-negative cells were collected by negative selection after labeling with CD138 magnetic microbeads on a MACS separator. The purity of the isolated cells was checked by flow cytometry with CD138 antibodies on an Attune NxT. Total RNA was extracted using TRIzol reagent and was quantified on a NanoDrop spectrophotometer. Paired RNA-seq and IR-seq were performed on the CD138-negative bone marrow sample of each patient. CDR1 and CDR2, looked up from the germline V gene (reference sequence), are DFQATT and SNEGSKA. Relative to germline, V is 0 bases shorter and J is 3 bases shorter, with 18 bases between their ends. The CDR3 starts with the cysteine, ends with the phenylalanine, and has 16 residues. Kept here is only the CDR3 DNA, which spans 48 bases and is read in frame from base 1.

TCR libraries were constructed from approximately 0.4 ug RNA using the Immunoverse kit, and molecular barcoded adaptors covering alpha/delta and beta/gamma chains were employed. TCR library preparation was performed with the same RNA that was used for transcriptome sequencing. Sequencing of TCR libraries was carried out on an Illumina HiSeq 4000 with 2 x 150 cycles. As for how the authors treated the data: With MiXCR, TCR reads were aligned to human V, D, J and C references and assembled into CDR3 clonotypes, with quality filtering and error correction included. The tcR package in R was used for analysis of clonotype counts and gene usage diversity. For inspection of raw mapping reads, RNA-seq reads were mapped by STAR aligner version 2.5.3a onto GRCh37 of the human genome. To test how sequencing depth affects detected clonotypes, IR-seq fastq files were randomly downsampled with Seqtk 1.3. The public reads were reprocessed in TCRdb via fastp at Q25 and MiXCR, keeping in-frame beta chains. Rows matching on CDR3 protein sequence are summarized as one entry with the most common DNA and genes. For this entry, the V and J calls and clone size follow TCRdb and not the study's own pipeline. This sample has about 46,000 distinct CDR3 sequences in its table, and approximately 12% of those were observed once. Together, the top ten hold less than 15% of the sample.

These data are taken from a study of read filtering for tumor transcriptome and immune sequencing (dated by TCRdb to the early 2020s). General notes on the study: The cohort had 17 male and approximately 15 female patients with a mean age of about 66 years, ranging from roughly 45 to 85. By revised international staging, 8 or 9 patients were R-ISS I, around 15 were R-ISS II and about seven were R-ISS III. Whole-transcriptome libraries were prepared with the TruSeq RNA Access Library Prep Kit after DNase treatment. TCR-region mapped reads per sample ranged from about 4 to 11 million with IR-seq versus only 85 to 1273 with RNA-seq. The study compared TCR repertoires from targeted immune repertoire sequencing and bulk whole-transcriptome sequencing run on the same bone marrow samples. A main aim was a read-filtering strategy for immune repertoire data, specifically whether clonotypes supported by a single read should be removed.

Beyond this particular receptor, the publication reports: The sorted CD138-negative fraction was composed of a mixed bone marrow immune population rather than of purified T cells. Compared with RNA-seq, IR-seq captured clonotypes at much higher depth and more reliably, and a smaller IR-seq throughput was enough to identify most shared clonotypes. The correlation between IR-seq and RNA-seq shared clonotype proportions was increased by removal of single-read clonotypes. In IR-seq, approximately 80% of clonotypes but about 3.5% of total reads were represented by single-read clonotypes, whereas in RNA-seq, about 75% of clonotypes and approximately 45% of reads were represented by single-read clonotypes.

The TCR was taken from a donor at least 40 years old with multiple myeloma. The V gene is TRBV20-1 and the J gene is TRBJ2-7; D gene: possibly TRBD2, on 5 matching bases. Material: a population of CD138-negative cells sorted from bone marrow. This specimen's cell subset or site label, interpreted: bone marrow mononuclear cells depleted of CD138+ plasma/myeloma cells by negative magnetic selection. The nucleotide sequence reads TGCAGTGCTAGAGATGTGGGAGCCAGACTTGTCTACGAGCAGTACTTC. Translated, it gives CSARDVGARLVYEQYF.